This is a list of T cell receptor beta chains from one sample in a study of technical replicates of blood from several donors. Here immunoSEQ multiplex PCR was the method, and the copy in TCRdb shows in-frame clones only, minus some. The data contain around 16,000 clones, roughly 86% of them seen just once; the ten biggest clones take up more than 9.5%. The sample was PBMCs. These receptors originate from a human donor in good health. CDR3s include the opening cysteine and the closing phenylalanine or tryptophan. A D gene is named only where the DNA matches it firmly. Size values are once, few and many counts, or a class for expanded clones, and some rows have none.

clone size	D gene	V gene	J gene	CDR3 protein	CDR3 DNA
.	TRBD2	TRBV5-6	TRBJ2-7	CASSFQAGLSSYEQYF	TGTGCCAGCAGCTTCCAAGCGGGACTGAGCTCCTACGAGCAGTACTTC
.	TRBD1	TRBV7-2	TRBJ2-6	CASSSQGASGANVLTF	TGTGCCAGCAGCTCTCAGGGGGCGTCTGGGGCCAACGTCCTGACTTTC
.	.	TRBV30	TRBJ1-2	CAWSVTGYYGYTF	TGTGCCTGGAGTGTCACAGGGTACTATGGCTACACCTTC
.	.	TRBV6-6	TRBJ1-1	CASSKTANTEAFF	TGTGCCAGCAGTAAGACAGCGAACACTGAAGCTTTCTTT
.	TRBD1	TRBV5-1	TRBJ2-2	CASSAGTGATGELFF	TGCGCCAGCAGCGCCGGGACAGGGGCCACCGGGGAGCTGTTTTTT
.	.	TRBV6-5	TRBJ2-1	CASTGQNNEQFF	TGTGCCAGCACCGGACAGAACAATGAGCAGTTCTTC
.	.	TRBV7-9	TRBJ2-5	CASSPGQPTETQYF	TGTGCCAGCAGCCCAGGACAGCCTACTGAGACCCAGTACTTC
.	TRBD1	TRBV13	TRBJ2-6	CASSISGQGRNAAGANVLTF	TGTGCCAGCAGCATTTCCGGACAGGGCAGGAACGCGGCTGGGGCCAACGTCCTGACTTTC
.	TRBD1	TRBV5-1	TRBJ1-2	CASSLARDRLNYGYTF	TGCGCCAGCAGCTTGGCCCGGGACAGGCTCAACTATGGCTACACCTTC
.	.	TRBV7-3	TRBJ2-2	CASSQGWVGELFF	TGTGCCAGCAGCCAGGGGTGGGTCGGGGAGCTGTTTTTT
.	.	TRBV27	TRBJ2-7	CATSVNRNSYEQYF	TGTGCCACCTCGGTAAACCGAAACTCCTACGAGCAGTACTTC
few	TRBD1	TRBV9	TRBJ1-1	CASSKGAKNTEAFF	TGTGCCAGCAGTAAGGGGGCAAAGAACACTGAAGCTTTCTTT
.	TRBD1	TRBV9	TRBJ2-1	CASKGGTGDYNEQFF	TGTGCCAGCAAGGGGGGGACAGGGGACTACAATGAGCAGTTCTTC
once	TRBD2	TRBV7-8	TRBJ2-3	CASSLGGQRGTDTQYF	TGTGCCAGCAGCTTAGGGGGCCAGCGGGGGACAGATACGCAGTATTTT
.	TRBD2	TRBV5-1	TRBJ2-5	CASSNTGLAGGEGETQYF	TGCGCCAGCAGCAACACTGGGCTGGCGGGGGGCGAGGGAGAGACCCAGTACTTC
.	.	TRBV19	TRBJ1-2	CASSPRDYGYTF	TGTGCCAGTAGTCCTCGGGACTATGGCTACACCTTC
.	.	TRBV6-5	TRBJ1-3	CASSYSEGNTIYF	TGTGCCAGCAGTTACTCGGAGGGAAACACCATATATTTT
.	TRBD2	TRBV28	TRBJ2-3	CASSLASGGGTDTQYF	TGTGCCAGCAGTTTAGCTAGCGGCGGGGGCACAGATACGCAGTATTTT
.	TRBD1	TRBV15	TRBJ2-6	CATSPNALQGAGGANVLTF	TGTGCCACCAGCCCGAACGCCCTACAGGGGGCGGGTGGGGCCAACGTCCTGACTTTC
.	.	TRBV6-4	TRBJ2-3	CASSESGLRDTQYF	TGTGCCAGCAGTGAGTCCGGGTTAAGAGATACGCAGTATTTT
.	TRBD1	TRBV6-1	TRBJ2-7	CASSEATGGSYEQYF	TGTGCCAGCAGTGAAGCGACAGGGGGCTCCTACGAGCAGTACTTC
.	TRBD1	TRBV11-1	TRBJ1-3	CASSHDGTGGNTIYF	TGTGCCAGCAGCCACGACGGGACAGGAGGAAACACCATATATTTT
.	TRBD2	TRBV6-1	TRBJ2-1	CASRTGLAGEAEQFF	TGTGCCAGCAGGACCGGACTAGCGGGAGAAGCTGAGCAGTTCTTC
.	TRBD1	TRBV7-3	TRBJ2-7	CASSLWGDRGYEQYF	TGTGCCAGCAGCTTATGGGGGGACAGGGGTTACGAGCAGTACTTC
.	.	TRBV19	TRBJ1-6	CASSRDTDLSGSYNSPLHF	TGTGCCAGTAGTCGGGACACAGACTTATCGGGCTCCTATAATTCACCCCTCCACTTT
.	TRBD1	TRBV7-8	TRBJ2-5	CASRLQGHEGETQYF	TGTGCCAGCAGGTTACAGGGGCATGAAGGGGAGACCCAGTACTTC
.	.	TRBV5-4	TRBJ1-3	CASSPGRGDTIYF	TGTGCCAGCAGCCCGGGGCGGGGGGACACCATATATTTT
.	.	TRBV20-1	TRBJ2-1	CSARTSNEQFF	TGCAGTGCTAGGACAAGCAATGAGCAGTTCTTC
few	.	TRBV12-1	TRBJ2-1	CASSLGTSGRDEQFF	TGTGCCAGCAGCTTGGGGACTAGCGGGAGGGATGAGCAGTTCTTC
.	TRBD1	TRBV15	TRBJ2-7	CATSRGDREVYEQYF	TGTGCCACCAGCAGAGGGGACAGGGAGGTCTACGAGCAGTACTTC
.	.	TRBV21-1	TRBJ1-1	CASRYRGRGTEAFF	TGTGCCAGCAGGTACAGGGGGCGAGGCACTGAAGCTTTCTTT
.	.	TRBV6-1	TRBJ2-2	CASSETFVAGELFF	TGTGCCAGCAGTGAGACTTTCGTGGCCGGGGAGCTGTTTTTT
.	.	TRBV28	TRBJ1-4	CASRGQGSGEKLFF	TGTGCCAGCAGGGGTCAGGGTTCTGGTGAAAAACTGTTTTTT
.	.	TRBV11-2	TRBJ2-2	CASSLRSQVNTGELFF	TGTGCCAGCAGCTTACGGTCACAGGTGAACACCGGGGAGCTGTTTTTT
.	.	TRBV6-5	TRBJ2-1	CASSAHLTGNEQFF	TGTGCCAGCAGCGCACATTTGACTGGAAATGAGCAGTTCTTC
.	TRBD2	TRBV7-9	TRBJ2-7	CASSLAGLVSYEQYF	TGTGCCAGCAGCTTAGCGGGACTAGTCTCCTACGAGCAGTACTTC
.	TRBD1	TRBV10-3	TRBJ2-5	CAIKLGQGKETQYF	TGTGCCATCAAGTTGGGACAGGGTAAAGAGACCCAGTACTTC
.	TRBD2	TRBV27	TRBJ2-7	CASSFSGRAMFPYEQYF	TGTGCCAGCAGTTTTAGCGGGAGGGCCATGTTCCCCTACGAGCAGTACTTC
.	TRBD2	TRBV2	TRBJ2-1	CASRGSGYLSYNEQFF	TGTGCCAGCAGAGGTAGCGGGTATCTCTCCTACAATGAGCAGTTCTTC
.	.	TRBV2	TRBJ2-7	CASIPLGQSSSYEQYF	TGTGCCAGCATACCTTTGGGGCAGTCGAGCTCCTACGAGCAGTACTTC
.	.	TRBV5-4	TRBJ2-7	CASSRSADSLTGEQYF	TGTGCCAGCAGTCGGTCGGCGGACAGCCTCACGGGAGAGCAGTACTTC
few	.	TRBV10-1	TRBJ2-1	CASSRNLDNEQFF	TGCGCCAGCAGCAGAAACCTCGACAATGAGCAGTTCTTC
.	TRBD1	TRBV18	TRBJ2-7	CASSPPNRGGEQYF	TGTGCCAGCTCACCCCCAAACAGGGGTGGTGAGCAGTACTTC
.	TRBD2	TRBV5-1	TRBJ2-7	CASSLGLAGVEQYF	TGCGCCAGCAGCCTTGGACTAGCGGGAGTAGAGCAGTACTTC
.	TRBD1	TRBV28	TRBJ2-3	CASSLDRAWGTDTQYF	TGTGCCAGCAGTTTAGACAGGGCGTGGGGCACAGATACGCAGTATTTT
.	TRBD2	TRBV5-1	TRBJ2-5	CASSPNGGLAYQETQYF	TGCGCCAGCAGTCCGAACGGGGGACTAGCGTACCAAGAGACCCAGTACTTC
few	.	TRBV11-1	TRBJ2-7	CASSKGQFYEQYF	TGTGCCAGCAGCAAAGGACAGTTCTACGAGCAGTACTTC
.	TRBD1	TRBV10-3	TRBJ2-2	CAISAGQGKTGELFF	TGTGCCATCAGTGCCGGACAGGGGAAAACCGGGGAGCTGTTTTTT